The entry below gives a single TCR beta chain sequence along with its context. This clone was picked up one time. What antigen it recognizes has not been identified. Base qualities are missing; no much larger clone stands one base away. This sample is drawn from a study of beta chain features in type 1 diabetes (dated by TCRdb to about 2018). About the full investigation: Mean age, gender distribution, total cell number and subset yield did not differ between patients and healthy donors. A total of about 110,000,000 sorted cells were examined across all samples, and a strong correlation was observed between cell number per subset and RNA yield. Whereas all 28 donors provided naive and central memory subsets, regulatory and stem cell-like memory subsets were isolated from just 8 patients and roughly eight healthy donors. The study compared the TCRB repertoires of sorted circulating CD4+ T cell subsets in recently diagnosed type 1 diabetes patients with those in matched healthy donors.

The entire isolated RNA was reverse transcribed using the High Capacity cDNA Reverse Transcription Kit, and thus expressed TCRB transcripts were sequenced. Deep immunoSEQ sequencing was applied to naive, central memory and regulatory T cell samples, giving an average of approximately 4 million total reads per sample. Sorted cells were lysed in RLT buffer and RNA was extracted with DNase-treated RNeasy Micro or Mini kits, depending on cell number. Each cell subset was processed on its own to prevent cross-contamination, while patient and healthy donor samples were processed together. The immunoSEQ multiplex PCR was used to amplify TCRB sequences from cDNA, generating 87-bp fragments that spanned the CDR3 region. Amplicons were sequenced on the Illumina HiSeq platform. The published analysis was carried out like this. Synthetic template baselines were used to correct PCR bias computationally, reads within Hamming distance 2 were collapsed, and singletons that could not be merged were discarded. Reads were aligned to IMGT to assign V, D and J genes, CDR3 length, and insertions or deletions at six rearrangement sites. Clonotype counts were normalized to sorted cell number within each subset before computing true diversity and Gini coefficients with the tcR R package. The overlap coefficient, calculated on TCRB nucleotide sequences, was used to quantify repertoire sharing. The source is immuneACCESS, and TCRdb retained only in-frame sequences with V and J called. Part of the clones is not carried over; for the studies checked, unresolved V genes explain less than half of this, and the remainder is unexplained. That table supplies the V and J calls and clone size; D and trimming were determined from the DNA. This sample has 240,000 or so clones in its table, and 27% of those were observed once. The ten biggest clones cover roughly 4% of the sample.

Taken from the germline V gene, the CDR1 and CDR2 loops are SGHTA and FQGNSA. Relative to germline, V is missing 5 bases and J is missing 5 bases, with 8 bases of the junction outside any gene match. From the cysteine up to the phenylalanine, the CDR3 has a length of 14 residues. The entry retains the CDR3 DNA only, 42 bases that are in frame from base 1. The full study reports these points: Fewer insertions and more nucleotide deletions at VDJ recombination sites were observed in patients with type 1 diabetes, implying thymic rearrangement abnormalities. Shorter templates might have been favored by PCR, but patient and control samples were amplified and corrected together, so both groups would have been affected equally by any skew. Naive, central memory and regulatory TCRB repertoires appeared to be more similar among patients than among healthy donors. A moderate but significant shortening of TCRB CDR3 length was observed in type 1 diabetes patients in all four CD4+ subsets. Because cDNA rather than genomic DNA was sequenced, highly expressing activated cells could have been over-represented, although no difference in activation and CD3 levels was found between groups. HLA sub-analyses involved small numbers of individuals, so any influence of HLA type on TCRB rearrangement remained unresolved.

From each donor, a single peripheral blood sample of 100 to 150 mL on average was drawn into heparinised tubes. Naive, central memory, regulatory and stem cell-like memory CD4+ T cells were sorted on a BD FACSAria II using a panel including CD45RO, CCR7, CD25, CD127, CD95 and CD27. A purity above 98% was achieved for all sorted populations. PBMCs were separated immediately by Lymphoprep density gradient centrifugation and were stained directly, without being cultured. Samples were stained and sorted in pairs, with one healthy donor and one patient per experiment, so that batch effects were minimized.

The rearranged segments are TRBV7-2 and TRBJ2-7, and TRBD2 aligns with 8 junction nucleotides. Sequencing input: central memory CD4+ T cells from blood. This clonotype was sampled from a young man in good health. The CDR3 has the sequence CASSQGTSLHEQYF. At the DNA level, the sequence is TGTGCCAGCAGCCAAGGGACTAGTCTCCACGAGCAGTACTTC.